Below, 4 T cell receptor beta chains from the same sample are listed, as sequenced in a study of PD-L1 blockade in urothelial cancer (dated by TCRdb to about 2017). The library was obtained by the immunoSEQ multiplex PCR assay. Sourced from immuneACCESS, this table was stored by TCRdb with only in-frame sequences that have V and J called. A share of the clones is absent; for the studies checked, an unresolved V gene accounts for under half, and the remainder has no known explanation. Within this sample are 85,000 to 95,000 clones, with 90% of them counted one time only. The top ten constitute around 1.5% of the sample. The sample's time point, from its label and the paper: pretreatment peripheral blood. The source was PBMCs, collected around atezolizumab (anti-PD-L1) treatment. The receptors were gathered from a man aged 60 to 69 with urothelial cancer.

The chain uses TRBV4-3 and TRBJ2-5; 11 bases are shared with TRBD2. Trimming removed 0 bases from V and 7 bases from J; junction bases left unmatched: 4. This CDR3 is built from 15 residues. Germline-derived CDR1 and CDR2 are LGHNA and YSLEER. CDR3: CASSQDASGGRTQYF. CDR3 DNA: TGCGCCAGCAGCCAAGATGCTAGCGGGGGGCGGACCCAGTACTTC.

The chain is built from TRBV28 and TRBJ2-1; 9 nucleotides match TRBD1. The V gene end was trimmed by 5 bases and the J gene end by 8 bases; junction bases not matched to a gene: 1. CDR1 and CDR2 (germline): MDHEN, SYDVKM. This CDR3 comprises 12 residues. DNA for the CDR3: TGTGCCAGCAGTGGGACAGGGTATGAGCAGTTCTTC. This sequence encodes CASSGTGYEQFF.

A single count supports this clone. This chain uses TRBV28 with TRBJ2-3; TRBD2 matches 9 bases. Germline-derived CDR1 and CDR2 are MDHEN and SYDVKM. V gave up 3 bases and J gave up 3 bases; unmatched junction bases: 7. The CDR3 is made up of 16 amino acids. Here the CDR3 reads CASSFGSGRMTDTQYF. The CDR3 DNA reads as TGTGCCAGCAGTTTCGGAAGCGGGAGGATGACAGATACGCAGTATTTT.

The rearrangement joins TRBV29-1 to TRBJ2-1, with 7 bases fitting TRBD2. The V gene's germline CDR1 is SQVTM and CDR2 ANQGSEA. V was pared by 7 bases and J by 0 bases, with 3 bases of the junction left unmatched. This CDR3 has 13 residues. The CDR3 sequence: CSGGGDSYNEQFF. CDR3 nucleotides: TGCAGCGGGGGGGGTGACTCCTACAATGAGCAGTTCTTC.